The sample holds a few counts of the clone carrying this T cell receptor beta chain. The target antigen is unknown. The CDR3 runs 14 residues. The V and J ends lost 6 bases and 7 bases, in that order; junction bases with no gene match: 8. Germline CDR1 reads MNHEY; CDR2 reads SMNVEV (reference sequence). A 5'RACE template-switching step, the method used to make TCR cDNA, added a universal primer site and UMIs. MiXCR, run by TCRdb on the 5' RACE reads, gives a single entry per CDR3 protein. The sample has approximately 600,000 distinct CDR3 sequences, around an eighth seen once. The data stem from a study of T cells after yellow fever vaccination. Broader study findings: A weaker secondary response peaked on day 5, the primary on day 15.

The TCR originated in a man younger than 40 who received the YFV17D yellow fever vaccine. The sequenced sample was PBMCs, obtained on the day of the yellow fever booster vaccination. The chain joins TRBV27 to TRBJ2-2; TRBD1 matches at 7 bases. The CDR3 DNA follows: TGTGCCAGCAGACAGGGGCGCCCCGGCGGGGAGCTGTTTTTT. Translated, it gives CASRQGRPGGELFF.